This entry features one T cell receptor beta chain sequence. The germline V and J ends were trimmed by 5 bases and 0 bases, with 13 bases remaining between them. From germline, CDR1 is LNHDA and CDR2 SQIVND (reference sequence). This CDR3 region has 16 residues. The sample comes from a study of blood T cell repertoires in COVID-19. In the original analysis: Amplification of reference gene primers was used by the study to estimate nucleated cell counts. TCRdb keeps only in-frame clones here, not all; method: immunoSEQ multiplex PCR. D and trimming come from the DNA, and the V and J calls and clone size come from that table. The table includes 150,000 to 200,000 clones, approximately 88% detected once.

This sequence was found in an elderly woman with active or convalescent COVID-19. This rearrangement joins TRBV19 to TRBJ2-2; no reliable D call. Sequencing was performed on peripheral blood. The CDR3 spells CASSDFHSPNTGELFF. The CDR3 region has the DNA TGTGCCAGTAGTGACTTCCACTCCCCGAACACCGGGGAGCTGTTTTTT.